The 7 T cell receptor beta chains below come from one sample, sequenced in a study of blood T cell repertoires in COVID-19. Produced via immunoSEQ multiplex PCR; TCRdb's table is partial and in-frame only. The sample holds 150,000 to 200,000 clones, 80% to 90% seen once. The sequencing sample was made of peripheral blood. These receptor sequences come from a woman between 55 and 75 years old with COVID-19, enrolled during active disease.

V gene TRBV5-4 combines with J gene TRBJ2-3, with D uncertain. V was cut by 7 bases and J by 5 bases, with 5 bases left in between. Germline CDR1 reads SGHNT; CDR2 reads YYREEE (reference sequence). There are 10 residues in the CDR3. The CDR3 DNA follows: TGTGCCAGCGTCGGAGATACGCAGTATTTT. Protein: CASVGDTQYF.

The V gene is TRBV6-2 or TRBV6-3, the J gene TRBJ1-5; 10 nucleotides match TRBD1. The CDR3 consists of 17 residues. Trimming at V came to 2 bases and at J to 2 bases, leaving 6 bases not matched to a gene. CDR1 is MNHEY, CDR2 SVGEGT, per germline. CDR3 sequence: CASSYPSGQGGNQPQHF. For the CDR3, the DNA is TGTGCCAGCAGTTACCCCTCCGGACAGGGGGGCAATCAGCCCCAGCATTTT.

This clone was observed a single time. V and J are TRBV19 and TRBJ2-3; a possible D gene is TRBD1 (6 bases). Germline V gives CDR1 LNHDA, CDR2 SQIVND (reference sequence). Trimming took off 5 bases at V and 0 bases at J, with 12 bases between the two ends. The CDR3 loop spans 15 amino acids. The CDR3 sequence is CASSSTGHSTDTQYF. The CDR3 bases are TGTGCCAGTAGTTCTACGGGACATAGCACAGATACGCAGTATTTT. The whole variable domain, filled in from reference TRBV19 and TRBJ2-3, reads DGGITQSPKYLFRKEGQNVTLSCEQNLNHDAMYWYRQDPGQGLRLIYYSQIVNDFQKGDIAEGYSVSREKKESFPLTVTSAQKNPTAFYLCASSSTGHSTDTQYFGPGTRLTVL.

In its sample, this clone was seen once. The V gene is TRBV6-5, the J gene TRBJ1-4; 8 nucleotides line up with TRBD1. The V gene's germline CDR1 is MNHEY and CDR2 SVGAGI. V dropped 2 bases and J dropped 8; count of bases not matched to a gene: 7. The CDR3 has 15 residues. CDR3 in amino acids: CASSYDSGGREKLFF. In DNA form, the CDR3 reads TGTGCCAGCAGTTACGACTCAGGGGGCCGGGAAAAACTGTTTTTT.

In its sample, this clone was seen once. This sequence joins TRBV4-3 and TRBJ2-7; 8 bases match TRBD1. After removal of 3 bases from V and 1 base from J, the junction contained 2 bases not matched to a gene. The CDR3 runs to 14 residues. Germline V CDR1 and CDR2: LGHNA, YSLEER. CDR3 amino acids: CASSHRTGSYEQYF. CDR3 DNA: TGCGCCAGCAGCCACAGGACAGGGTCCTACGAGCAGTACTTC.

A note on this clone: The germline gene is not matched at one end of the junction; a read error may be the cause. V and J are TRBV7-2 and TRBJ1-5; D gene uncertain. This CDR3 has 14 residues. Germline lookup yields CDR1 SGHTA and CDR2 FQGNSA. DNA for the CDR3: TGTGCCAGCAGCCTAGCCACGGGGAATCAGCCCCAGCATTTT. It is translated as CASSLATGNQPQHF. Variable domain in full (rest from reference TRBV7-2 and TRBJ1-5): GAGVSQSPSNKVTEKGKDVELRCDPISGHTALYWYRQSLGQGLEFLIYFQGNSAPDKSGLPSDRFSAERTGGSVSTLTIQRTQQEDSAVYLCASSLATGNQPQHFGDGTRLSIL.

The V gene is TRBV24-1, the J gene TRBJ2-1; 7 bases line up with TRBD2. V shed 3 bases and J 0 bases; nucleotides not matched to a gene: 7. Germline V gives CDR1 KGHDR, CDR2 SFDVKD. This CDR3 comprises 17 residues. The chain's CDR3 is CATSDPASGSSYNEQFF. CDR3 nucleotide sequence: TGTGCCACCAGTGATCCCGCTAGCGGAAGCTCCTACAATGAGCAGTTCTTC.